This note documents a single TCR beta chain sequence. Germline assignment: CDR1 SGDLS and CDR2 YYNGEE. This CDR3 region has 15 residues. Germline trimming cut 4 bases from V and 7 bases from J; bases unmatched to any gene: 10. This specimen comes from a study of PD-L1 blockade in urothelial cancer. Study overall: Treatment start was followed by blood analysis at 3 weeks (second dose) and again at 6 weeks. Blood samples had a median of 141,255 T cells.

As for time point: pretreatment peripheral blood. This table comes from immunoSEQ multiplex PCR, and its TCRdb copy is limited to in-frame clones, with some not included. The top ten clones hold over 3% of a sample with under 55,000 clones, around 80% of them seen once. The material sequenced was PBMCs, taken around atezolizumab (anti-PD-L1) treatment. The clonotype originates from a man between 65 and 80 years old with urothelial cancer. The V call is TRBV9, the J call TRBJ2-1, with 8 bases identical to TRBD2. CDR3 protein: CASSPRGGGGNEQFF. CDR3 nucleotides: TGTGCCAGCAGCCCCCGGGGGGGCGGGGGTAATGAGCAGTTCTTC.